This TCR beta chain was sequenced during a study of blood T cell repertoires in COVID-19. The V gene's germline CDR1 is MNHEY and CDR2 SMNVEV (reference sequence). Trimming stripped 6 bases from V and 0 bases from J, with 19 bases between. This CDR3 has 17 amino acids. How the authors handled the data: Amplification with reference gene primers provided the estimates of nucleated cell counts. Sequencing was performed with immunoSEQ multiplex PCR; in TCRdb, only in-frame clones are kept and a portion is missing. V and J calls and clone size are as listed in that table; D and trimming were resolved from the DNA. The sample carries 240,000 or so clones, around 89% recorded once.

The clonotype comes from a man aged 40-55 years who had recovered from COVID-19. This chain joins TRBV27 and TRBJ2-3; a weak D match, TRBD1 (6 bases). The material sequenced was PBMCs or T cells enriched from blood (not recorded which). DNA for the CDR3: TGTGCCAGCAGCCCGAGGCCGGGACACCTAAGCACAGATACGCAGTATTTT. Translated: CASSPRPGHLSTDTQYF.